The 5 T cell receptor beta chains reported below all come from one sample, sequenced in a study of control samples from healthy donors and cancer patients. Sequenced by immunoSEQ multiplex PCR; TCRdb stores in-frame clones only, minus some. The sample has about 130,000 clones, over 90% seen once. The sample was PBMCs. All receptors derive from a man in his fifties or sixties with colorectal cancer.

The chain uses TRBV19 and TRBJ1-1; D unclear. The V and J ends lost 4 bases and 5 bases respectively, with 8 bases between them. CDR1 LNHDA and CDR2 SQIVND come from the germline V gene (reference sequence). The CDR3 is made up of 12 amino acids. The CDR3 sequence is CASSTAETEAFF. The CDR3 bases are TGTGCCAGTAGTACCGCAGAGACTGAAGCTTTCTTT.

J is TRBJ2-2 and V is TRBV7-9, with unresolved D. Deletions cut 2 bases from V and 2 bases from J, with 6 bases between. CDR1 is SEHNR and CDR2 is FQNEAQ in the germline V gene (reference sequence). The CDR3 covers 14 residues. CDR3 sequence reads: CASSLLLNTGELFF. Here the CDR3 DNA reads TGTGCCAGCAGCTTACTGTTAAACACCGGGGAGCTGTTTTTT.

The chain employs TRBV25-1 and TRBJ2-3; TRBD2 matches at 7 bases. Germline CDR1 is MGHDK and CDR2 is SYGVNS. V was clipped by 1 base and J by 2 bases; unmatched bases: 6. This CDR3 region has 16 residues. The CDR3 DNA reads TGTGCCAGCAGTGAATTGGGCGGGGGTCCCACAGATACGCAGTATTTT. Translating it yields CASSELGGGPTDTQYF.

The CDR3 sequence is CASLTGGGNIQYF. The CDR3 DNA reads TGTGCCAGTCTGACAGGGGGGGGAAACATTCAGTACTTC. The chain has TRBV6-5 and TRBJ2-4, with TRBD1 matching over 9 bases. The CDR3 sequence is 13 residues long. The V and J ends lost 9 bases and 6 bases, in that order; junction bases with no gene match: 6. The germline V gene has CDR1 MNHEY and CDR2 SVGAGI.

The chain combines TRBV19 with TRBJ1-5; no definite D call. CDR3 length: 14 amino acids. Deletions cut 7 bases from V and 6 bases from J, with 16 bases between. Germline V gene lookup returns CDR1 LNHDA and CDR2 SQIVND (reference sequence). DNA for the CDR3: TGTGCCAGTATGGGTGGGCAAGGAACTCAGCCCCAGCATTTT. Protein sequence: CASMGGQGTQPQHF.